Described below is a single T cell receptor beta chain sequence and its context. The data are from a study of blood T cell repertoires in COVID-19. Study processing details: The assay estimated nucleated cells by amplifying reference gene primers. TCRdb keeps only in-frame clones here, not all; method: immunoSEQ multiplex PCR. V and J calls and clone size are given by that table; D and trimming were obtained from the DNA. The repertoire has 150,000 to 200,000 clones, 70% to 90% of them found once; the top ten carry 0.99%. V was cut by 8 bases and J by 2 bases, with 12 bases left in between. CDR3 length: 12 amino acids. Germline V gives CDR1 SQVTM, CDR2 ANQGSEA.

Sequenced input: peripheral blood. This clonotype was sampled from a young man with acute or convalescent COVID-19. The chain employs TRBV29-1 and TRBJ1-1, with D possibly TRBD1 on 6 matching bases. The CDR3 spells CSFRGFNTEAFF. The CDR3 nucleotides read TGCAGCTTCAGGGGTTTTAACACTGAAGCTTTCTTT. Full variable domain (missing parts from reference TRBV29-1 and TRBJ1-1): SAVISQKPSRDICQRGTSLTIQCQVDSQVTMMFWYRQQPGQSLTLIATANQGSEATYESGFVIDKFPISRPNLTFSTLTVSNMSPEDSSIYLCSFRGFNTEAFFGQGTRLTVV.